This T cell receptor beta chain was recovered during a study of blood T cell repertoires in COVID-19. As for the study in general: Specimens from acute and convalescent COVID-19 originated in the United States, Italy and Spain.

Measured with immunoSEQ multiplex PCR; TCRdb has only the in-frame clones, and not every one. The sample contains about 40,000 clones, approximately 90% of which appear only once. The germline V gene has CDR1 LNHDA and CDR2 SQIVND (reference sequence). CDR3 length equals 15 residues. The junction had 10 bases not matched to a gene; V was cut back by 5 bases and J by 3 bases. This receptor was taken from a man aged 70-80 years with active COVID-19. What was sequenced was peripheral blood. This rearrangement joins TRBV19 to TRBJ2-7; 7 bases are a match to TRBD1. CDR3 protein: CASSHSGTENYEQYF. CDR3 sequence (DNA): TGTGCCAGTAGTCATTCCGGGACAGAAAACTACGAGCAGTACTTC.